This T cell receptor beta chain was captured by sequencing in a study of blood T cell repertoires in COVID-19. Whole-study context: The cDNA or gDNA used as material had been derived from T cells, B-cell-depleted T cells, or PBMCs.

The table came from immunoSEQ multiplex PCR; TCRdb's copy has only in-frame clones and leaves some out. The sample contains about 260,000 clones, about 90% of which appear only once. Those enrolled, adults aged roughly 18 to 100 years, came from about two dozen US areas. Participants reported their clinical history, and cohort assignment relied on those reports. Within 2 weeks before study entry, exposed participants met a COVID-19 case. This receptor was identified in a man in his forties or fifties who had been exposed to COVID-19. The sample consisted of PBMCs or T cells enriched from blood (not recorded which).

In DNA form, the CDR3 reads TGTGCCAGCAGCAATTTTTGGGCCCACCAAGAGACCCAGTACTTC. Translated: CASSNFWAHQETQYF. The chain joins TRBV21-1 to TRBJ2-5; TRBD1 was called by the table and not checked on the DNA. TRBV21-1 is noted as a pseudogene. The length of the CDR3 is 15 residues.